The T cell receptor (beta chain) described here comes from a study of cytomegalovirus exposure and HLA in healthy donors. Study-wide results and limits: DRB1 had the most TCR associations and HLA-C the fewest, a later analysis found, with rates varying by HLA locus. The listing of 150 to 200 TCR beta chains classed them as cytomegalovirus-associated.

A few counts support this clone. Its antigen is unknown. Donors sampled were nominally healthy, though unrecorded immune exposures were likely. V lost 5 bases, J lost 3 bases, and 11 bases lay in between. Germline CDR1 SGHVT, CDR2 SQSDAQ. The CDR3 is made up of 14 amino acids. The PCR employed 60 Vbeta primers together with 13 Jbeta primers. This table comes from immunoSEQ multiplex PCR, and its TCRdb copy is limited to in-frame clones, with some not included. This table holds more than 90,000 clones, approximately 80% found once. Sequenced input: PBMCs. The receptor was isolated from a woman aged 65 to 85 in good health and CMV-seropositive. The rearrangement links TRBV7-4 to TRBJ1-5; D is unclear. The CDR3 region is CASSRGENNQPQHF. The CDR3, as DNA: TGTGCCAGCAGCCGCGGGGAGAACAATCAGCCCCAGCATTTT. Full variable domain (remainder filled in from reference TRBV7-4 and TRBJ1-5): GAGVSQSPRYKVAKRGRDVALRCDSISGHVTLYWYRQTLGQGSEVLTYSQSDAQRDKSGRPSGRFSAERPERSVSTLKIQRTEQGDSAVYLCASSRGENNQPQHFGDGTRLSIL.